Given below is one TCR beta chain in context. The target of this receptor is not known. There are no base qualities to consult, and no much larger clone falls within one base. This specimen comes from a study of PD-L1 blockade in urothelial cancer (dated by TCRdb to about 2017). Turning to the overall study: All patients started therapy in the mid-2010s and received atezolizumab 1,200 mg intravenously every 3 weeks. In the same patients who had TCR sequencing, pretreatment tumors also underwent whole exome sequencing and RNA sequencing. Pretreatment blood TCR-seq was available for fewer than 30 patients, at least one posttreatment blood collection was obtained for 24 patients, and tumor TCR-seq was available for 24 patients. An exploratory multi-omic analysis was conducted of the somatic, immune and clinical correlates of response to PD-L1 blockade with atezolizumab in urothelial cancer. About 90% of the roughly 29 patients were identified as males with urothelial cancer of bladder origin, and a prior smoking history was reported by 18 of 29 patients. An ECOG performance status of 0 or 1 was recorded for the patients, and 0 to 3 prior chemotherapy regimens had been received by the patients. Several patients reached durable clinical benefit, while 20 to 25 patients did not. Blood samples were analyzed at 3 weeks after treatment start (second dose) and at 6 weeks after treatment start. Blood samples yielded a median of roughly 150,000 T cells and 65,000 to 95,000 unique TCRs, with median clonality about 0.08. Progression-free survival longer than 6 months counted as durable clinical benefit, and TCR features were additionally tested against both progression-free and overall survival. Pretreatment tumor samples and matched peripheral blood, collected serially before and after atezolizumab treatment, underwent TCR sequencing.

Synthetic TCR analog templates were spiked into each PCR to estimate absolute template abundance from read counts. TCRbeta CDR3 regions were amplified from genomic DNA with bias-controlled V and J gene primers using the immunoSEQ assay. Rearranged TCRbeta segments were sequenced at approximately 20X coverage. As for how the authors treated the data: Sequencing errors were corrected by clustering and CDR3s were annotated against IMGT to assign V, D and J genes. Out-of-frame and stop-codon sequences were excluded, and only productive TCRbeta rearrangements were used in downstream analyses. To compute clonality, Shannon entropy was normalized by the log of the number of unique productive sequences and then subtracted from one. Clones differing between time points or between blood and tumor were identified by Fisher's exact test with Benjamini-Hochberg correction at adjusted p below 0.01. Imported from immuneACCESS, the table was reduced by TCRdb to in-frame sequences with V and J called. These copies leave out some clones; in studies compared against another copy, an unresolved V gene accounts for under half, and the cause of the remainder is not known. The V and J calls and clone size were taken over from that table, and D and trimming were inferred from the DNA. Counted in this sample were around 50,000 clones; roughly four fifths of them appeared once. The top ten clones comprise more than 1.5% of the sample.

What the work shows at the level of the full study, not this receptor alone: Greater expansion of tumor-associated TCR clones in peripheral blood 3 weeks after the start of treatment was observed in patients with durable benefit (n of about 24, p = 0.022). Small sample size (n ≈ 29) and many exploratory analyses mean the results are intended to be hypothesis-generating. A pretreatment peripheral blood TCR clonality below the median was linked to improved progression-free and overall survival.

According to the study, the label for this sample's time point signals: pretreatment peripheral blood. A total of 25 to 35 patients with locally advanced or metastatic urothelial carcinoma, treated at Memorial Sloan Kettering on a trial protocol, made up the cohort. Peripheral blood mononuclear cells were collected from each patient pretreatment and during treatment, giving between 1 and 8 total time points per patient. The Qiagen DNeasy Blood extraction kit was used to purify genomic DNA from total PBMCs and tumor samples. PBMCs were collected pretreatment and during treatment, and were isolated and stored as previously described. The sequence derives from a man aged 50-60 years with urothelial cancer. Sequencing was performed on PBMCs, taken around atezolizumab (anti-PD-L1) treatment.

The CDR3 in this case is CASSERGTDTQYF. The bases are TGTGCCAGCAGTGAGCGGGGAACAGATACGCAGTATTTT. The chain uses TRBV6-4 and TRBJ2-3, with a tentative D gene TRBD2 over 6 matching bases. Cut back by 3 bases and 3 bases, the V and J ends lie 7 bases apart. Looking up the germline V gene yields CDR1 MRHNA and CDR2 SNTAGT. The CDR3 runs 13 amino acids, cysteine and phenylalanine included. Here the CDR3 DNA is all that survives: 39 bases in frame from base 1.